This T cell receptor beta chain is drawn from a study of metastatic and nonmetastatic thyroid tumors. Background on the study: Patients with malignant and benign thyroid disease provided blood and tumor or nodule tissue, whose repertoires were compared. Study-wide results and caveats: A significant increase in TCR beta diversity was reportedly seen in malignant thyroid tumors relative to benign nodules, in blood and tumor.

The ends lost 10 bases at V and 4 bases at J; junction bases unmatched: 15. The CDR3 spans 15 residues. Germline V gives CDR1 ENHRY, CDR2 SYGVKD. This clone has more than one count but fewer than ten. Its target is unknown. Not a single patient had been given any form of treatment at any point before undergoing thyroid surgery. Using MiXCR, TCRdb re-called clones from the PCR reads. The table lists about 27,000 clones, 15% to 20% of them singletons. The TCR was taken from a male donor with papillary thyroid cancer or a benign thyroid nodule (not recorded which). Some clones in this sample may be carry-over from other donors' samples. Source material: blood. The chain recombines TRBV10-3 with TRBJ2-7; 8 nucleotides align to TRBD1. The CDR3 coding sequence is TGTGCCACCTGTCCGCCTGACAGGGGAGTATACGAGCAGTACTTC. It is translated as CATCPPDRGVYEQYF.